These T cell receptor beta chains were read from a single sample in a study of shared clonotypes between healthy human individuals. Produced via immunoSEQ multiplex PCR; TCRdb's table is partial and in-frame only. Here the sample spans 2 million to 2.5 million clones, about 92% being singletons. Material: naive CD8+ T cells from PBMCs. These receptors all come from a man aged 18 to 29 in good health. Some clones in this sample may be carry-over from other donors' samples. Each CDR3 is given with its conserved first and last residue.

>TRBV27
CATRGGLEQYF
>TRBV27
CASLPREGYSNEQFF
>TRBV4-1
CASSLISTSGRDKQYF
>TRBV5-4
CASSQTWDEQYF
>TRBV2
CASMELAGVNTGELFF
>TRBV5-6
CASSRDRYGYTF
>TRBV30
CAWSVGTEAFF
>TRBV19
CASSSNSLTDTQYF
>TRBV2
CAAISGSVTGELFF
>TRBV28
CASSWDRANTDTQYF
>TRBV7-3
CASSFTSGYNEQFF
>TRBV10-2
CASSESSPTWESYNEQFF
>TRBV27
CASSFGRKPYNEQFF
>TRBV27
CASSWTSVGNEQFF
>TRBV29-1
CSVESRSGANVLTF
>TRBV27
CASSLRWGGSGNTIYF
>TRBV6-1
CVSSESVAVRDRGYGYTF
>TRBV10-3
CAISESRDAYEQYF
>TRBV10-3
CAISFAGGSGTGELFF
>TRBV29-1
CSVEYGWGYGHYPTDTQYF
>TRBV19
CASSRRREGHEKLFF
>TRBV19
CASRRDRYNEQFF
>TRBV7-9
CASSLTGTALGYTF
>TRBV30
CAWRTGRVYEQYF
>TRBV5-1
CASSSGTGDYEQYF
>TRBV6-1
CASSEGTLSGNTIYF
>TRBV7-6
CASSSQGANGYTF
>TRBV11-2
CASTYSGALANYGYTF
>TRBV4-2
CASSQVFSTNEKLFF
>TRBV28
CASSFLREKETQYF
>TRBV7-9
CASSSRGDRNQNTEAFF
>TRBV7-2
CASSHFPGQGINEQFF
>TRBV6-5
CASSLTGREAGELFF
>TRBV29-1
CSVITGRYGYTF
>TRBV14
CASSQELTDTQYF
>TRBV5-1
CASSLGAEAFF
>TRBV7-9
CASSLGAGINTEAFF
>TRBV5-4
CASSLFGQPHEETQYF
>TRBV27
CASSLGGAHQPQHF
>TRBV9
CASSVLGLPNEQFF
>TRBV5-6
CASSLYRGRIGELFF
>TRBV27
CASSRGRATYEQYF
>TRBV27
CASSLVGSSYEQYF
>TRBV7-9
CASSPRQGPLTDTQYF
>TRBV5-4
CASIPDGGRRDPRPTYEQYF
>TRBV7-8
CASSRRLLGDQETQYF
>TRBV28
CASSLMPPISLNEQFF
>TRBV28
CASGRWGQGAGQYF
>TRBV27
CASTLRGFGYNEQFF
>TRBV7-9
CASSLVPVFSGNTIYF
>TRBV28
CASSTSPGEQFF
>TRBV7-6
CASSLGVGYEQYF
>TRBV9
CASSETGTTNYGYTF
>TRBV7-9
CASSATIDRRAGANVLTF
>TRBV7-8
CASSLAWGSGGVGGYTF
>TRBV28
CASSAGQNTEAFF
>TRBV9
CASSVGDNHFNEQYF
>TRBV5-8
CASSFPPHNEQFF
>TRBV9
CASSVGGGSTDTQYF
>TRBV4-3
CASSQSNRPNEQFF